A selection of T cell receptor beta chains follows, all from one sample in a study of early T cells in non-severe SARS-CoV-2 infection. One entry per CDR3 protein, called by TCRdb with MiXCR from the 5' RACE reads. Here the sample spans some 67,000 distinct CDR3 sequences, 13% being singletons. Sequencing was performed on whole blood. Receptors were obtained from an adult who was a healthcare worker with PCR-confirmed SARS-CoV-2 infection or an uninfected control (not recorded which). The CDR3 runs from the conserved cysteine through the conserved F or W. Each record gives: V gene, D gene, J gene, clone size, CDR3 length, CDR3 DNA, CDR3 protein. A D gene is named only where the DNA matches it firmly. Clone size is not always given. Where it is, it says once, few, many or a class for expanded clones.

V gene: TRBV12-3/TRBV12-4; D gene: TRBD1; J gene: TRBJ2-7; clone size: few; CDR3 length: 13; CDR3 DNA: TGTGCCAGCAGTGAGGACAGGTCCTACGAGCAGTACTTC; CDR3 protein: CASSEDRSYEQYF
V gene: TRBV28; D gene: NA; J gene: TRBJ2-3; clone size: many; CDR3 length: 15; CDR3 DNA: TGTGCCAGCAGTTTAGTTTTAGAGTACACAGATACGCAGTATTTT; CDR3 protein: CASSLVLEYTDTQYF
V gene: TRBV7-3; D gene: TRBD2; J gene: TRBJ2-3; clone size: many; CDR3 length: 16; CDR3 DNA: TGTGCCAGCAGCTTATCCGGCCTTCTAGCGGGAGATACGCAGTATTTT; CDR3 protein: CASSLSGLLAGDTQYF
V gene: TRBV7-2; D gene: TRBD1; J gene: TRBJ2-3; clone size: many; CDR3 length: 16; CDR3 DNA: TGTGCCAGCAGCCCCGGACAGGGGCCCTCCGTGGATACGCAGTATTTT; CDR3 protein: CASSPGQGPSVDTQYF
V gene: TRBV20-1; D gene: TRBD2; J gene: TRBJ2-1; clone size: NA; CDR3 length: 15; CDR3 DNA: TGCAGTGCTATGGGGACTAGCGGGATCTACAATGAGCAGTTCTTC; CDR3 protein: CSAMGTSGIYNEQFF
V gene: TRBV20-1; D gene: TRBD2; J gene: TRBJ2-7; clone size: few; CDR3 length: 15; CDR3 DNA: TGCAGTGCTATTTGGACTAGCGGGTTCTCCTACGAGCAGTACTTC; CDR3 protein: CSAIWTSGFSYEQYF
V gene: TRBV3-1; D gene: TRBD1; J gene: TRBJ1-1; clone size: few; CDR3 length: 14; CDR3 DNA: TGTGCCAGCAGCCTCCAGGGGGCTCACACTGAAGCTTTCTTT; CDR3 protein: CASSLQGAHTEAFF
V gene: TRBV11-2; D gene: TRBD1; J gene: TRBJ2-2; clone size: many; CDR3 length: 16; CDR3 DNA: TGTGCCAGCAGCTCCACTCGGGGCAGGGGGACCGGGGAGCTGTTTTTT; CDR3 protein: CASSSTRGRGTGELFF
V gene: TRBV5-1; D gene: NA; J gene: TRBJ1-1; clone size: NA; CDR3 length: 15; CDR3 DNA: TGCGCCAGCAGCTGGGGACCTCGAACTAACACTGAAGCTTTCTTT; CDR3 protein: CASSWGPRTNTEAFF
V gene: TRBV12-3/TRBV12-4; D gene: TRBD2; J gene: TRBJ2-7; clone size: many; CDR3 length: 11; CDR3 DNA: TGTGCCAGCAGTACGCCGGGACTAGCGGACTTC; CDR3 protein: CASSTPGLADF
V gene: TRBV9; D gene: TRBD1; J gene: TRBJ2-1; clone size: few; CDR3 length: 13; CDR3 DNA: TGTGCCAGCAGAAGGACAGGGGGCAATGAGCAGTTCTTC; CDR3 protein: CASRRTGGNEQFF
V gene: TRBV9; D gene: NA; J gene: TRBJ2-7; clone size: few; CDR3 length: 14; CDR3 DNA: TGTGCCAGCAGCCCACAGGTTGAAACCTACGAGCAGTACTTC; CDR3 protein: CASSPQVETYEQYF
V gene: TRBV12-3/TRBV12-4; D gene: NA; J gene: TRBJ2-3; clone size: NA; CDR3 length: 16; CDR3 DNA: TGTGCCAGCACCCCCCTGGGCAGGGCTAACACAGATACGCAGTATTTT; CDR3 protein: CASTPLGRANTDTQYF
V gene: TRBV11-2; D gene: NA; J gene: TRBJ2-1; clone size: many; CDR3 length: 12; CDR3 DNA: TGTGCCAGCGGGAACGGGAGAAGTGAGCAGTTCTTC; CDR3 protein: CASGNGRSEQFF
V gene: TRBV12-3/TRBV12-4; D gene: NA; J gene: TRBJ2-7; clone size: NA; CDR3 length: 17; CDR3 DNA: TGTGCCAGCAGTCCCCTCTCTCTCGACAAGAGCCCCTACGAGCAGTACTTC; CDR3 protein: CASSPLSLDKSPYEQYF
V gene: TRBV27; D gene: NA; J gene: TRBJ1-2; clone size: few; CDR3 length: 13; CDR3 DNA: TGTGCCAGCAGTTTAAAGGCAGCTTATGGCTACACCTTC; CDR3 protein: CASSLKAAYGYTF
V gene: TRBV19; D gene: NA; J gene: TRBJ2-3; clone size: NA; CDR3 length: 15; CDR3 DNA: TGTGCCAGCACCACTACGACAGGACAAGGGGTATCGCAGTATTTT; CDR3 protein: CASTTTTGQGVSQYF
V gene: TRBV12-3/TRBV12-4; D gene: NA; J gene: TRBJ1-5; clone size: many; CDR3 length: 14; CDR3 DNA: TGTGCCAGCAGTGGACCGGCGAGCAATCAGCCCCAGCATTTT; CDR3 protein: CASSGPASNQPQHF
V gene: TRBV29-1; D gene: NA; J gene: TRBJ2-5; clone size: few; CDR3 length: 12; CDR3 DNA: TGCAGCGTTGAATTCGGGCAACGGACCCAGTACTTC; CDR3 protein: CSVEFGQRTQYF
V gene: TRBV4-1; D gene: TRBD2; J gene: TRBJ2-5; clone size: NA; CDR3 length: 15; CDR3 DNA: TGCGCCAGCAGCCAAGGGGGCGGGAGGGTGGAGACCCAGTACTTC; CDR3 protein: CASSQGGGRVETQYF
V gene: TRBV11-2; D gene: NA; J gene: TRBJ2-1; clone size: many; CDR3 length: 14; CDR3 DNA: TGTGCCAGCAGCTCCATCGGCGGGCACAATGAGCAGTTCTTC; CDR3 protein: CASSSIGGHNEQFF
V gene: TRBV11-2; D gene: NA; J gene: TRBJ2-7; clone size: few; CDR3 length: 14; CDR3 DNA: TGTGCCAGCAGCTTAGCAGGGGTCCCCTACGAGCAGTACTTC; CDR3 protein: CASSLAGVPYEQYF